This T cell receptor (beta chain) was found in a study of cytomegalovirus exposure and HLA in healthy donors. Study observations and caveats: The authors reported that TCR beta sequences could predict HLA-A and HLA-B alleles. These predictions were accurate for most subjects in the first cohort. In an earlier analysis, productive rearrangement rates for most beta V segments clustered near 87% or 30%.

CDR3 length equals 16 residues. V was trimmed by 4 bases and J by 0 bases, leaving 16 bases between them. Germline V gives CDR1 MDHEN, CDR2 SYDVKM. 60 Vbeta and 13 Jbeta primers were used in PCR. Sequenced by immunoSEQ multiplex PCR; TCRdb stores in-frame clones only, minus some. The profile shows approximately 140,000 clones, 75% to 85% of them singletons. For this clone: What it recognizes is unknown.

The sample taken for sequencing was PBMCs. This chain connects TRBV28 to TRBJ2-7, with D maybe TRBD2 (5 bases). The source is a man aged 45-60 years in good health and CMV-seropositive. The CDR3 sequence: CASSSPSGAPSYEQYF. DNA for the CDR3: TGTGCCAGCAGTTCACCAAGCGGAGCGCCCTCCTACGAGCAGTACTTC.